This T cell receptor (beta chain) was identified during a study of regulatory T cells in long-lasting Graves disease. The table lists this clonotype with many counts. HTBI primers from iRepertoire and Arm-PCR of CDR3 regions yielded the TCR beta libraries. TCRdb fed the multiplex PCR reads into MiXCR, producing one record per CDR3 protein. The sample consists of roughly 410,000 distinct CDR3 sequences, around 16% of them appearing once. This sample's time point: newly diagnosed GD, antithyroid drugs for less than 3 months. PBMC-extracted RNA yielded the TCR library. The same data also contributed to another study, on T cells in Graves' hyperthyroidism and ophthalmopathy.

The origin of this receptor is a woman in her thirties or forties with Graves disease. The sample was peripheral blood mononuclear cells (PBMCs), taken at new diagnosis, from a patient treated with antithyroid drugs.

As DNA, the CDR3 is TGTGCCAGCAGTTTGGTCGGGACATCCGCGAACACCGGGGAGCTGTTTTTT. Protein: CASSLVGTSANTGELFF. The V and J genes are TRBV28 and TRBJ2-2; TRBD1 might be the D (6 bases). Germline loops: CDR1 MDHEN, CDR2 SYDVKM. This CDR3 is 17 amino acids long. V lost 3 bases, J lost 0 bases, and 14 bases lay in between. Drawing the rest from reference TRBV28 and TRBJ2-2, the complete variable domain is DVKVTQSSRYLVKRTGEKVFLECVQDMDHENMFWYRQDPGLGLRLIYFSYDVKMKEKGDIPEGYSVSREKKERFSLILESASTNQTSMYLCASSLVGTSANTGELFFGEGSRLTVL.